The 21 T cell receptor beta chains given below trace back to one sample, sequenced in a study of OX40 agonist ivuxolimab in advanced cancers. Using immunoSEQ multiplex PCR, the repertoire was profiled, and TCRdb retains in-frame clones only, with some absent. The table includes tens of thousands of clones, about 85% detected once. Material: CD4+ or CD8+ T cells sorted from blood, obtained in a trial of the OX40 agonist ivuxolimab. Every receptor here comes from an adult with an advanced solid tumor such as melanoma, head and neck, liver or kidney cancer.

J is TRBJ1-1 and V is TRBV6-5; D unresolved. V was pared by 0 bases and J by 11 bases, with 7 bases between. This CDR3 is built from 11 residues. The germline CDR1 and CDR2 sequences are MNHEY and SVGAGI. For the CDR3, the DNA is TGTGCCAGCAGTTACTCCGGACGGGCTTTCTTT. This encodes CASSYSGRAFF.

A single count supports this clone. The chain is built from TRBV10-3 and TRBJ1-3; D not certain. Germline V gene lookup returns CDR1 ENHRY and CDR2 SYGVKD. The CDR3 loop spans 15 amino acids. V gave up 4 bases and J gave up 4 bases, with 14 bases separating them. CDR3 DNA: TGTGCCATCAGTGGTATGGGTACGGCCGGAAACACCATATATTTT. Translated: CAISGMGTAGNTIYF.

V is TRBV2 and J is TRBJ1-4, with D perhaps matching TRBD1 (5 bases). The germline CDR1 and CDR2 sequences are SNHLY and FYNNEI. V was shortened by 8 bases and J by 7 bases, with 11 bases between the two germline ends. The CDR3 has 12 amino acids. CDR3 bases: TGTGCCAGCGGGACCGGGAGTGAAAAACTGTTTTTT. Its translation is CASGTGSEKLFF.

The chain combines TRBV20-1 with TRBJ2-7; D possibly corresponds to TRBD1 (5 bases). This CDR3 has 11 residues. V gave up 5 bases and J gave up 3 bases, with 8 bases separating them. Per the germline V gene, CDR1 is DFQATT and CDR2 is SNEGSKA (reference sequence). Here the CDR3 DNA reads TGCAGTGCTCTAGACAGCTACGAGCAGTACTTC. Its translation is CSALDSYEQYF.

The chain has TRBV27 and TRBJ1-6; TRBD1 matches 7 bases. V shed 7 bases, J shed 10 bases, and the junction held 10 bases outside the gene matches. This CDR3 comprises 14 residues. CDR1 and CDR2 (germline): MNHEY, SMNVEV (reference sequence). The CDR3 DNA is TGTGCCAGCACCAGACAGGGATTGGAGTCACCCCTCCACTTT. Its translation is CASTRQGLESPLHF.

The V gene is TRBV6-5, the J gene TRBJ1-2; possibly TRBD1 for D (5 bases). Looked up from germline, CDR1 is MNHEY and CDR2 is SVGAGI. Trimming took 11 bases from V and 8 from J, leaving 12 bases between them. The length of the CDR3 is 10 residues. CDR3 region: CAAGFQGYTF. DNA of the CDR3: TGTGCCGCAGGGTTTCAGGGCTACACCTTC.

This chain uses TRBV18 with TRBJ1-5; no definite D call. V shed 2 bases and J shed 5 bases, with 7 bases lying between them. CDR3 length: 13 amino acids. The germline V gene encodes CDR1 KGHSH and CDR2 LQKENI. In DNA, the CDR3 is TGTGCCAGCTCACCAGGGAGCGATCAGCCCCAGCATTTT. Its protein product is CASSPGSDQPQHF.

The chain joins TRBV7-2 to TRBJ1-5, with D unclear. Trimming removed 5 bases from V and 6 bases from J, with 11 bases in between. The CDR3 spans 13 residues. CDR1 is SGHTA, CDR2 FQGNSA, per germline. The CDR3 DNA is TGTGCCAGCAGCCAAAGAAGAGGTCAGCCCCAGCATTTT. It encodes CASSQRRGQPQHF.

The chain is built from TRBV7-2 and TRBJ2-4; D perhaps matches TRBD2 (6 bases). The CDR3 loop spans 16 amino acids. V lost 1 base to trimming and J lost 0 bases, with 10 bases between them. Germline CDR1 and CDR2: SGHTA and FQGNSA. This CDR3 reads CASSLGRGVAKNIQYF. The CDR3 DNA reads TGTGCCAGCAGCTTAGGGCGGGGAGTAGCCAAAAACATTCAGTACTTC.

The chain links TRBV5-4 to TRBJ1-2; D ambiguous. V gave up 1 base and J gave up 0 bases, with 7 bases separating them. Germline assignment: CDR1 SGHNT and CDR2 YYREEE (reference sequence). The CDR3 loop spans 14 amino acids. The CDR3 region is CASSLQQANYGYTF. The DNA for the CDR3 is TGTGCCAGCAGCTTGCAGCAGGCTAACTATGGCTACACCTTC.

The rearrangement joins TRBV2 to TRBJ1-4; 8 bases map to TRBD1. Germline V CDR1 and CDR2: SNHLY, FYNNEI. The CDR3 is made up of 13 amino acids. Trimming removed 4 bases from V and 5 bases from J; junction bases left unmatched: 0. The CDR3 nucleotides read TGTGCCAGCAGTGGGACAGGGAATGAAAAACTGTTTTTT. This gives the protein CASSGTGNEKLFF.

The chain joins TRBV2 to TRBJ1-4, with D possibly matching TRBD1 (6 bases). The CDR3 covers 14 residues. Looked up from germline, CDR1 is SNHLY and CDR2 is FYNNEI. Trimming left V 4 bases short and J 5 bases short, with 11 bases between. CDR3 amino acids: CASSGRQGNEKLFF. DNA for the CDR3: TGTGCCAGCAGTGGACGGCAGGGGAATGAAAAACTGTTTTTT.

The CDR3 DNA sequence: TGCGCCAGCTCGGGACTAGCGGGGCTTCAAGAGACCCAGTACTTC. Translation: CASSGLAGLQETQYF. The chain joins TRBV10-2 to TRBJ2-5; TRBD2 agrees at 13 bases. The germline gives CDR1 WSHSY, CDR2 SAAADI. V lost 8 bases, J lost 2 bases, and 5 bases stayed unmatched. CDR3 length equals 15 residues.

The gene calls are TRBV4-3 and TRBJ1-6; 7 bases map to TRBD1. The CDR3 runs to 18 residues. Germline CDR1 LGHNA, CDR2 YSLEER. V lost 4 bases, J lost 2 bases, and 11 bases stayed unmatched. Here the CDR3 DNA reads TGCGCCAGCAGCCCCCAACAGGGGACATTCACCTATAATTCACCCCTCCACTTT. It is translated as CASSPQQGTFTYNSPLHF.

This rearrangement joins TRBV9 to TRBJ2-2; 7 nucleotides line up with TRBD2. The CDR3 has 14 amino acids. V was pared by 3 bases and J by 6 bases, with 5 bases of the junction left unmatched. Per germline, CDR1 SGDLS and CDR2 YYNGEE. CDR3 loop: CASSEAGVAGELFF. CDR3 nucleotides: TGTGCCAGCAGCGAGGCGGGAGTGGCCGGGGAGCTGTTTTTT.

The V and J genes are TRBV5-6 and TRBJ2-7, with TRBD1 matching over 8 bases. V trimming: 4 bases; J trimming: 1 base; junction bases outside the gene matches: 13. This CDR3 contains 17 residues. The germline CDR1 and CDR2 sequences are SGHDT and YYEEEE. DNA for the CDR3: TGTGCCAGCAGCCTGAACGTGGACAGGGAATTTTCCTACGAGCAGTACTTC. It specifies CASSLNVDREFSYEQYF.

This chain joins TRBV7-2 and TRBJ2-1; the match to TRBD2 covers 7 bases. V lost 6 bases and J lost 10; bases outside the gene matches: 15. The CDR3 runs to 15 residues. Germline-derived CDR1 and CDR2 are SGHTA and FQGNSA. The CDR3 DNA reads as TGTGCCAGCAGGGAGTGGAGGAGGGGAGGGGACGAGCAGTTCTTC. This codes for CASREWRRGGDEQFF.

This clone appeared once. The chain employs TRBV7-2 and TRBJ2-2; 7 nucleotides align to TRBD2. CDR1 and CDR2 from the germline V gene are SGHTA and FQGNSA. The CDR3 has 14 amino acids. V was pared by 5 bases and J by 7 bases, with 7 bases of the junction left unmatched. The CDR3 here is CASSMGGFNGELFF. In DNA, the CDR3 is TGTGCCAGCAGCATGGGAGGGTTTAACGGGGAGCTGTTTTTT.

The V call is TRBV5-4, the J call TRBJ1-5; tentative D call: TRBD1 (5 bases). Germline assignment: CDR1 SGHNT and CDR2 YYREEE (reference sequence). The CDR3 is made up of 13 amino acids. V was clipped by 3 bases and J by 9 bases, with 13 bases between them. The CDR3 region has the DNA TGTGCCAGCAGCTCCGAGGCCGGGGGGCCCCAGCATTTT. This sequence encodes CASSSEAGGPQHF. Variable domain in full (rest from reference TRBV5-4 and TRBJ1-5): ETGVTQSPTHLIKTRGQQVTLRCSSQSGHNTVSWYQQALGQGPQFIFQYYREEENGRGNFPPRFSGLQFPNYSSELNVNALELDDSALYLCASSSEAGGPQHFGDGTRLSIL.

The chain carries TRBV6-5 and TRBJ2-7; 7 nucleotides agree with TRBD1. Germline-derived CDR1 and CDR2 are MNHEY and SVGAGI. Trimming at V came to 0 bases and at J to 2 bases, leaving 1 base not matched to a gene. This CDR3 spans 14 amino acids. The CDR3 nucleotides read TGTGCCAGCAGTTACTCGCAGGGGGCCTACGAGCAGTACTTC. It translates to CASSYSQGAYEQYF.

The rearrangement joins TRBV2 to TRBJ2-5; D not resolved. The germline gives CDR1 SNHLY, CDR2 FYNNEI. Trimming removed 4 bases from V and 2 bases from J, with 8 bases in between. This CDR3 contains 13 residues. The CDR3 loop is CASSGSSQETQYF. The CDR3 nucleotides read TGTGCCAGCAGTGGGTCATCGCAAGAGACCCAGTACTTC.